What follows describes a single T cell receptor (beta chain). Its antigen is not known. Diagnosing involved the use of clinical symptoms, serum thyroxine and TRAb, thyroid ultrasound and orbital computed tomography. Blood was sampled at initial diagnosis of hyperthyroidism, prior to onset of any ophthalmopathy symptoms. RNA transcripts served as the template for amplifying TCR beta CDR3 regions. The HTBI primer set was used in a first-round RT-PCR of the TCR CDR3. One entry per CDR3 protein, called by TCRdb with MiXCR from the multiplex PCR reads. Here the sample spans approximately 400,000 distinct CDR3 sequences, less than 15% being singletons. The data derive from a study of T cells in Graves' hyperthyroidism and ophthalmopathy. General study points: Appearing also in blood were most of the thyroid clonotypes expanded above 0.001. Ophthalmopathy stood apart from stable hyperthyroidism in a 13 V-J model.

Germline CDR1 DFQATT, CDR2 SNEGSKA (reference sequence). The CDR3 is 16 amino acids. V lost 2 bases, J lost 3 bases, and 6 bases stayed unmatched. The source is a man aged 30 to 39 with Graves' hyperthyroidism that later progressed to Graves' ophthalmopathy. Sequences were obtained from blood. The chain carries TRBV20-1 and TRBJ2-6, with 8 positions matching TRBD2. The CDR3 nucleotides read TGCAGTGCTAGAACGGGAGGGGGGAATGGGGCCAACGTCCTGACTTTC. Amino acids: CSARTGGGNGANVLTF.